These T cell receptor beta chains were read from a single sample in a study of cytomegalovirus exposure and HLA in healthy donors. The protocol was immunoSEQ multiplex PCR, while the TCRdb copy is restricted to in-frame clones and leaves out a portion. This table lists over 65,000 clones. Sequencing was done on a sample of PBMCs. These receptors were taken from a woman in her twenties or thirties in good health and CMV-seronegative. CDR3s include the opening cysteine and the closing phenylalanine or tryptophan. The D gene is left open where the match is weak. Not all rows give a size; the values are once, few, many and, for expanded clones, a class.

size: NA; J: TRBJ1-5; D: NA; V: TRBV19; DNA: TGTGCCACCAGTAGCGGGGGCGGCAATCAGCCCCAGCATTTT; CDR3: CATSSGGGNQPQHF
size: NA; J: TRBJ2-1; D: TRBD2; V: TRBV7-2; DNA: TGTGCCAGCGTATCTAGCGGGGCACGGAATGAGCAGTTCTTC; CDR3: CASVSSGARNEQFF
size: NA; J: TRBJ2-1; D: TRBD2; V: TRBV19; DNA: TGTGCCAGTAGTATTCCCCTAGCGGGAGTCAATGAGCAGTTCTTC; CDR3: CASSIPLAGVNEQFF
size: NA; J: TRBJ1-4; D: TRBD1; V: TRBV30; DNA: TGTGCCTGGAGCCTAGGGGGGACAGGGATTGAAAAACTGTTTTTT; CDR3: CAWSLGGTGIEKLFF
size: NA; J: TRBJ2-7; D: TRBD2; V: TRBV19; DNA: TGTGCCAGTAGTATATCAGCAGCGGGGGGTAACTACGAGCAGTACTTC; CDR3: CASSISAAGGNYEQYF
size: NA; J: TRBJ1-2; D: TRBD1; V: TRBV6-1; DNA: TGTGCCAGCAAGGTGGACAGGGTGGATGGCTACACCTTC; CDR3: CASKVDRVDGYTF
size: NA; J: TRBJ1-4; D: TRBD1; V: TRBV25-1; DNA: TGTGCCAGCAGTGCCCCGACAGGGATTGCAACTAATGAAAAACTGTTTTTT; CDR3: CASSAPTGIATNEKLFF
size: NA; J: TRBJ1-2; D: NA; V: TRBV30; DNA: TGTGCCTGGAGTGTACAGCGGAACTATGGCTACACCTTC; CDR3: CAWSVQRNYGYTF
size: NA; J: TRBJ2-3; D: TRBD1; V: TRBV19; DNA: TGTGCCAGTGGACAGGGACAAGATACGCAGTATTTT; CDR3: CASGQGQDTQYF
size: NA; J: TRBJ2-2; D: NA; V: TRBV19; DNA: TGTGCCAGTAGTTCAACCCGGACAGATGGGACCGGGGAGCTGTTTTTT; CDR3: CASSSTRTDGTGELFF
size: NA; J: TRBJ1-2; D: NA; V: TRBV13; DNA: TGTGCCCGCGGGTTTGGCTACACCTTC; CDR3: CARGFGYTF
size: NA; J: TRBJ2-7; D: NA; V: TRBV6-6; DNA: TGTGCCAGCAGTATAAGCGGATTAAAGGCCTACGAGCAGTACTTC; CDR3: CASSISGLKAYEQYF
size: NA; J: TRBJ2-2; D: TRBD2; V: TRBV19; DNA: TGTGCCAGTAGTAGAGTCGGTAGCGGGGGCCTCCACACCGGGGAGCTGTTTTTT; CDR3: CASSRVGSGGLHTGELFF
size: NA; J: TRBJ2-1; D: TRBD2; V: TRBV19; DNA: TGTGCCAGTAGTATCGGGGGAGGGCCTAGAAATGAGCAGTTCTTC; CDR3: CASSIGGGPRNEQFF
size: NA; J: TRBJ1-5; D: NA; V: TRBV18; DNA: TGTGCCAGCTCAGCGTTCAATCAGCCCCAGCATTTT; CDR3: CASSAFNQPQHF
size: NA; J: TRBJ1-1; D: NA; V: TRBV5-1; DNA: TGCGCCAGCAGCTTGGGGGGGCCCCTGAACACTGAAGCTTTCTTT; CDR3: CASSLGGPLNTEAFF
size: NA; J: TRBJ2-7; D: TRBD1; V: TRBV30; DNA: TGTGCCTGGAGTAGAGACAGGGGGTCCCTCGCTGGCCACGAGCAGTACTTC; CDR3: CAWSRDRGSLAGHEQYF
size: NA; J: TRBJ2-7; D: TRBD2; V: TRBV29-1; DNA: TGCAGCGCTTCCGGGACTAGCAGCACCGAGCAGTACTTC; CDR3: CSASGTSSTEQYF
size: NA; J: TRBJ2-1; D: TRBD2; V: TRBV27; DNA: TGTGCCAGCAGTTTAGCGGGGGGGCCCGGTGAGCAGTTCTTC; CDR3: CASSLAGGPGEQFF
size: NA; J: TRBJ1-1; D: TRBD1; V: TRBV29-1; DNA: TGCAGCGCACGACAGGGCAGAGGCACTGAAGCTTTCTTT; CDR3: CSARQGRGTEAFF
size: NA; J: TRBJ1-1; D: NA; V: TRBV7-2; DNA: TGTGCCAGCAGCTATCAACAGGGAGGGACTGAAGCTTTCTTT; CDR3: CASSYQQGGTEAFF
size: NA; J: TRBJ2-2; D: NA; V: TRBV29-1; DNA: TGCAGCTCTAGGGTGGGGGGCACCGGGGAGCTGTTTTTT; CDR3: CSSRVGGTGELFF
size: NA; J: TRBJ2-7; D: TRBD2; V: TRBV5-6; DNA: TGTGCCAGCAGCTTAACCCTCTGGCGGGAGTCCTCCTACGAGCAGTACTTC; CDR3: CASSLTLWRESSYEQYF
size: NA; J: TRBJ2-1; D: NA; V: TRBV7-9; DNA: TGTGCCAGCAGCCCCGCTAGCGCTCCCGAGGGTGAGCAGTTCTTC; CDR3: CASSPASAPEGEQFF
size: NA; J: TRBJ2-3; D: NA; V: TRBV7-6; DNA: TGTGCCAGCAGCCCCTTGAGCGGCACAGATACGCAGTATTTT; CDR3: CASSPLSGTDTQYF
size: NA; J: TRBJ1-5; D: TRBD1; V: TRBV19; DNA: TGTGCCACTTCCCCCAGGGGGCAGGGTGGCTCGGAGCCCCAGCATTTT; CDR3: CATSPRGQGGSEPQHF
size: NA; J: TRBJ2-7; D: TRBD1; V: TRBV30; DNA: TGTGCCTGGAGTGTAGAAGGAACCCGACAGGGGGCGTACTACGAGCAGTACTTC; CDR3: CAWSVEGTRQGAYYEQYF
size: NA; J: TRBJ2-7; D: NA; V: TRBV27; DNA: TGTGCCAGCACTCCAGCGGGCAAGCCCAACGAGCAGTACTTC; CDR3: CASTPAGKPNEQYF
size: NA; J: TRBJ1-1; D: NA; V: TRBV30; DNA: TGTGCCTGGAGGCTAACAGAAAACACTGAAGCTTTCTTT; CDR3: CAWRLTENTEAFF
size: NA; J: TRBJ1-5; D: NA; V: TRBV6-5; DNA: TGTGCCAGCAGTAGGAGACAGGATTATCAGCCCCAGCATTTT; CDR3: CASSRRQDYQPQHF
size: NA; J: TRBJ1-5; D: TRBD1; V: TRBV6-6; DNA: TGTGCCAGCAGTTACAGACAGGGGGGAGATCAGCCCCAGCATTTT; CDR3: CASSYRQGGDQPQHF
size: NA; J: TRBJ2-3; D: TRBD2; V: TRBV7-9; DNA: TGTGCCAGCAGTCTAGGTCGGACTAGCGGGAACACAGATACGCAGTATTTT; CDR3: CASSLGRTSGNTDTQYF
size: NA; J: TRBJ2-3; D: TRBD2; V: TRBV19; DNA: TGTGCCAGTAGGCCAACTAGCGCGATAGATACGCAGTATTTT; CDR3: CASRPTSAIDTQYF
size: NA; J: TRBJ1-1; D: NA; V: TRBV30; DNA: TGTGCCTCTCAGCCGCGGTCGGACACTGAAGCTTTCTTT; CDR3: CASQPRSDTEAFF
size: medium-sized; J: TRBJ1-1; D: NA; V: TRBV10-3; DNA: TGTGCCATCAGGTCGACAGGAGTGAACACTGAAGCTTTCTTT; CDR3: CAIRSTGVNTEAFF
size: NA; J: TRBJ1-2; D: NA; V: TRBV11-2; DNA: TGTGCCAGCAGCCAGGGGAGGGACCTTACCATCTATGGCTACACCTTC; CDR3: CASSQGRDLTIYGYTF
size: NA; J: TRBJ1-2; D: TRBD1; V: TRBV7-2; DNA: TGTGCCAGCAGCGAACAGGGGGGTGGCTACACCTTC; CDR3: CASSEQGGGYTF
size: NA; J: TRBJ1-2; D: TRBD1; V: TRBV19; DNA: TGTGCCAGCGAGGGGACAGGGTCCCATGGCTACACCTTC; CDR3: CASEGTGSHGYTF
size: NA; J: TRBJ1-2; D: TRBD1; V: TRBV28; DNA: TGTGCCAGCAGTTTAGGGCAGGGGGCACGGGGCTACACCTTC; CDR3: CASSLGQGARGYTF
size: NA; J: TRBJ1-1; D: NA; V: TRBV29-1; DNA: TGCAGCGTTGCAGGGTCGAACACTGAAGCTTTCTTT; CDR3: CSVAGSNTEAFF
size: NA; J: TRBJ1-2; D: NA; V: TRBV30; DNA: TGTGCCTGGAGTGGTCAACCGGGAGTTAGTGGCTACACCTTC; CDR3: CAWSGQPGVSGYTF
size: NA; J: TRBJ1-2; D: TRBD1; V: TRBV30; DNA: TGTGCCTGGAGTGCCCACAGGGGGCTAGGAGGCTACACCTTC; CDR3: CAWSAHRGLGGYTF
size: NA; J: TRBJ2-7; D: TRBD2; V: TRBV5-1; DNA: TGCGCCAGCAGTCGGACTAGCGGTCAACCCTACGAGCAGTACTTC; CDR3: CASSRTSGQPYEQYF
size: NA; J: TRBJ1-5; D: NA; V: TRBV10-2; DNA: TGCGCCAGCAGTGACCGGGGGGCGGCGTCCTATAGCAATCAGCCCCAGCATTTT; CDR3: CASSDRGAASYSNQPQHF
size: NA; J: TRBJ1-6; D: NA; V: TRBV7-2; DNA: TGTGCCAGCAGCTTAGGGGGAGATTCACCCCTCCACTTT; CDR3: CASSLGGDSPLHF
size: NA; J: TRBJ1-1; D: TRBD1; V: TRBV29-1; DNA: TGCAGCGCCGACAGGGCGGTCACTGAAGATTTCTTT; CDR3: CSADRAVTEDFF
size: NA; J: TRBJ1-2; D: TRBD1; V: TRBV6-6; DNA: TGTGCCAGCATCCCGACGACAAAGGGGGCCCACTATGGCTACACCTTC; CDR3: CASIPTTKGAHYGYTF
size: NA; J: TRBJ1-2; D: TRBD1; V: TRBV29-1; DNA: TGCAGCGTTGAAGGCGGACAGGGCCCGGGCTACACCTTC; CDR3: CSVEGGQGPGYTF